Below, one TCR beta chain is given with its context. Its antigen is still unknown. Trimming took 5 bases from V and 3 from J; bases not matched to a gene: 8. CDR3 size: 15 residues. Looked up from germline, CDR1 is SEHNR and CDR2 is FQNEAQ (reference sequence). The data originate from a study of cytomegalovirus exposure and HLA in healthy donors. Broader study findings: Cytomegalovirus-associated TCR beta chains were listed, numbering 150 to 200. With DRB1 most and HLA-C fewest, TCR association rates differed between HLA loci in a later analysis. Per published accounts, TCR beta sequences correctly predicted the HLA-A and HLA-B alleles of most subjects. It was only CMV serostatus that was available as immune exposure information.

Primers included in the PCR were 60 Vbeta and 13 Jbeta primers. Assay used: immunoSEQ multiplex PCR; TCRdb lists only in-frame clones, some missing. Seen in this sample are 93,000 or so clones; the ten most common clones hold less than 4%. The chain combines TRBV7-9 with TRBJ1-2, with 8 bases matching TRBD1. This clonotype originated in a man aged 35-49 years in good health and CMV-seronegative. The specimen was PBMCs. For the CDR3, the DNA is TGTGCCAGCAGCCTCGGACAGGGCATCGACTATGGCTACACCTTC. Translated, it gives CASSLGQGIDYGYTF. The full variable domain, completed using reference TRBV7-9 and TRBJ1-2, is DTGVSQNPRHKITKRGQNVTFRCDPISEHNRLYWYRQTLGQGPEFLTYFQNEAQLEKSRLLSDRFSAERPKGSFSTLEIQRTEQGDSAMYLCASSLGQGIDYGYTFGSGTRLTVV.